The T cell receptor (beta chain) described here comes from a study of blood T cells in healthy people across ages. Next came a second PCR, run for about 6 to 11 cycles, which used a sample-barcoded 5' primer along with a J-beta primer mix. Each CDR3 protein gets one entry after TCRdb re-called the 5' RACE reads with MiXCR. Of 850,000 or so distinct CDR3 sequences in the sample, 29% were seen once. Study-wide points: Estimated diversity, derived from one million T cells, was regarded as an underestimate. Diversity of TCR beta per million T cells declined in a roughly linear way with age.

The table lists this clonotype with many counts. Antigen: not known. The sample consisted of blood. The TCR sequence derives from an elderly woman in good health.

The CDR3 bases are TGTGCCAGCAGTGAAGCCTGGGACAACCAGCCCCAGCATTTT. Translated, it gives CASSEAWDNQPQHF. V gene TRBV6-1 combines with J gene TRBJ1-5; possible D gene TRBD1, 6 bases. Germline assignment: CDR1 MNHNS and CDR2 SASEGT. CDR3 length equals 14 residues. Trimming took off 0 bases at V and 7 bases at J, with 10 bases between the two ends.